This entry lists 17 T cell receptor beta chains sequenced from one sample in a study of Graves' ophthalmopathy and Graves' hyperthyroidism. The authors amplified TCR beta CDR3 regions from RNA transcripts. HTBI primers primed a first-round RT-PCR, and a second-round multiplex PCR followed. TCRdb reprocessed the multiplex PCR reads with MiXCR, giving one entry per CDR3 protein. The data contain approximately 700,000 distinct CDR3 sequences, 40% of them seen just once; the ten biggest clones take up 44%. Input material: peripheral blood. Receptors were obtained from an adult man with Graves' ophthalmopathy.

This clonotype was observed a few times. The CDR3 region has the DNA TGCAGTGCTAGAACGGACTACTCCTACGAGCAGTACTTC. It yields the protein CSARTDYSYEQYF. This chain links TRBV20-1 with TRBJ2-7; a possible D gene is TRBD2 (6 bases). The CDR3 totals 13 residues. Deletions cut 2 bases from V and 0 bases from J, with 8 bases between. Per the germline V gene, CDR1 is DFQATT and CDR2 is SNEGSKA (reference sequence).

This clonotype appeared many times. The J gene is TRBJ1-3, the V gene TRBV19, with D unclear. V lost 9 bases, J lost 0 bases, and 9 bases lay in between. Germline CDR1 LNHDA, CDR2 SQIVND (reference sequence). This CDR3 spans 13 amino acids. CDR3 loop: CASSSNSGNTIYF. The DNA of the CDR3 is TGTGCCAGCAGCTCCAACTCTGGAAACACCATATATTTT. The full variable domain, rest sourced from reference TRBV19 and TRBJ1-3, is DGGITQSPKYLFRKEGQNVTLSCEQNLNHDAMYWYRQDPGQGLRLIYYSQIVNDFQKGDIAEGYSVSREKKESFPLTVTSAQKNPTAFYLCASSSNSGNTIYFGEGSWLTVV.

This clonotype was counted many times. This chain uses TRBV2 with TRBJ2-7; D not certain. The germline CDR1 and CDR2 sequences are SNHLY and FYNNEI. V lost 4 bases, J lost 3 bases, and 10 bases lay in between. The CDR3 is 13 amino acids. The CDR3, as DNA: TGTGCCAGCAGTGTTCTGCCCGGCTACGAGCAGTACTTC. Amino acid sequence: CASSVLPGYEQYF.

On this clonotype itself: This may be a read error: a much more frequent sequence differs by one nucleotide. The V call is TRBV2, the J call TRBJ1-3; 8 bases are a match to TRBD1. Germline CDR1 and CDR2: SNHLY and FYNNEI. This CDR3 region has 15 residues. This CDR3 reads CASNWTGSSGTTIYF. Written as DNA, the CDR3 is TGTGCCAGCAATTGGACAGGGAGCTCTGGAACCACCATATATTTT.

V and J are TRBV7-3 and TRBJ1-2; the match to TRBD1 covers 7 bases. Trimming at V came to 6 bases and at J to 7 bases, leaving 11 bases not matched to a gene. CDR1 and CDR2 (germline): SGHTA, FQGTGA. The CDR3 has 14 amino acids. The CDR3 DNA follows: TGTGCCAGCAGTCGGGACAGCGTCAGGATTGGCTACACCTTC. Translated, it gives CASSRDSVRIGYTF.

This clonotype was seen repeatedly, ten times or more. CDR3 DNA sequence: TGTGCCAGTAGCAACAGGGGGTCAAGCTCCTACGAGCAGTACTTC. Translating gives CASSNRGSSSYEQYF. The V call is TRBV19, the J call TRBJ2-7; TRBD1 agrees at 8 bases. CDR1 LNHDA and CDR2 SQIVND come from the germline V gene (reference sequence). Germline trimming cut 6 bases from V and 0 bases from J; bases unmatched to any gene: 7. The CDR3 loop spans 15 amino acids.

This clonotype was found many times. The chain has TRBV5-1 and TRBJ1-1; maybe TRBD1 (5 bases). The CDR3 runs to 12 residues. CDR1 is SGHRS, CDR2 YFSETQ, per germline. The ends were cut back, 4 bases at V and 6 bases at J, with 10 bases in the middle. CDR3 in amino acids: CASSPMGAEAFF. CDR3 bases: TGCGCCAGCAGCCCGATGGGGGCTGAAGCTTTCTTT.

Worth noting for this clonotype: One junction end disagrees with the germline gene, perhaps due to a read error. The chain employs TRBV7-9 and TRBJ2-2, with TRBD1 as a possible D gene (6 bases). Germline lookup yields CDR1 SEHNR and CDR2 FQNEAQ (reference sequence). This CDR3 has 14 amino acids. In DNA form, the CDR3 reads TGTGCCTGCAGCTTACAGGGATTGGGCGGGGAGCTGTTTTTT. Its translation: CACSLQGLGGELFF.

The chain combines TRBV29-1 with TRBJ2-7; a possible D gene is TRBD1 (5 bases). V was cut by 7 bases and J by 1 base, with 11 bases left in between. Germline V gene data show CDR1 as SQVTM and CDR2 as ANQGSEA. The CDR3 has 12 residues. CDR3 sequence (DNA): TGCAGCGCAGACGACAGATCCTACGAGCAGTACTTC. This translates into CSADDRSYEQYF.

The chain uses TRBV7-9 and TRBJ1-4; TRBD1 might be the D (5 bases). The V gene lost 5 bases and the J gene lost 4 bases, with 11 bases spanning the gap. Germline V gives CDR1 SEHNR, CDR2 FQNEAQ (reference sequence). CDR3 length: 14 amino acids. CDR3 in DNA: TGTGCCAGCAGCCGTCTGACAGTTAATGAAAAACTGTTTTTT. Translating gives CASSRLTVNEKLFF.

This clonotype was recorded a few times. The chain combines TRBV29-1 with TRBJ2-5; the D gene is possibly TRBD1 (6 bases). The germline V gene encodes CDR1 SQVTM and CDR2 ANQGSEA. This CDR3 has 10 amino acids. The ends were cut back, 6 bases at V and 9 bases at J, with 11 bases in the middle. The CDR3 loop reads CSVTRTAQYF. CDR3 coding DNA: TGCAGCGTGACCCGGACAGCCCAGTACTTC.

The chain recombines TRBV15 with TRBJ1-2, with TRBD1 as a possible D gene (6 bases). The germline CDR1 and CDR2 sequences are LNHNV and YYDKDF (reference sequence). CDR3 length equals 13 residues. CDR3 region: CARTEAGADGYTF. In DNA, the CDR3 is TGTGCTAGGACAGAGGCGGGGGCAGATGGCTACACCTTC.

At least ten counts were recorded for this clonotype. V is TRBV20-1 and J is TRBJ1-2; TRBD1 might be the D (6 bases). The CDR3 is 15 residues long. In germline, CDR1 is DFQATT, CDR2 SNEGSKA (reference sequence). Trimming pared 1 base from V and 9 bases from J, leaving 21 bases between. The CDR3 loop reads CSARVVFQERGSYTF. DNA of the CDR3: TGCAGTGCTAGAGTGGTCTTTCAGGAAAGGGGGAGCTACACCTTC.

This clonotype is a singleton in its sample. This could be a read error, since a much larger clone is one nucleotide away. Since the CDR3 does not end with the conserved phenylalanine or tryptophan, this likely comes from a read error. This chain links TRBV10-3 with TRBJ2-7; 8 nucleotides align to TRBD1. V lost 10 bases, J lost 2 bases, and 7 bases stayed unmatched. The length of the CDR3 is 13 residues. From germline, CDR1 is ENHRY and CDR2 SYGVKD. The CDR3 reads CASLIQGAYEQYS. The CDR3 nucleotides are TGTGCCAGCCTAATACAGGGGGCCTACGAGCAGTACTCC.

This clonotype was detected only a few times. CDR3 DNA: TGTGCCAGCAGGGGCGGGGAAGGCAATCAGCCCCAGCATTTT. Its translation: CASRGGEGNQPQHF. The chain is built from TRBV12-3 or TRBV12-4 and TRBJ1-5; no definite D call. The CDR3 consists of 14 residues. V shed 6 bases and J shed 2 bases, with 11 bases lying between them.

CDR3 bases: TGCAGTGCTACCGGGACTAGCTCCTACAATGAGCAGTTCTTC. Its protein is CSATGTSSYNEQFF. This chain connects TRBV20-1 to TRBJ2-7; TRBD2 matches 8 bases. The end of the DNA is better explained by TRBJ2-1, so the J call may be wrong. This CDR3 is 14 amino acids long. CDR1 DFQATT and CDR2 SNEGSKA come from the germline V gene (reference sequence).

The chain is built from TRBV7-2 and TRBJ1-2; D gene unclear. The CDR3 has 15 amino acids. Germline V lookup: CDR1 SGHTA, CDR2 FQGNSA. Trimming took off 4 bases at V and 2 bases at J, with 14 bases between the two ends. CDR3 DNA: TGTGCCAGCAGCTCGCTCCCAACAAGGAACTATGGCTACACCTTC. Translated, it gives CASSSLPTRNYGYTF.